The 5 T cell receptor beta chains listed next were all sequenced from one sample in a study of blood T cells in healthy people across ages. Primed by a sample-barcoded 5' primer and a J-beta primer mix, a second PCR proceeded for 7 to 11 cycles. Each CDR3 protein gets one entry after TCRdb re-called the 5' RACE reads with MiXCR. Among 1.5 million to 2 million distinct CDR3 sequences, roughly a third were seen once, and the ten largest hold around 11%. The sequenced sample consisted of blood. Receptors originate from a woman in her twenties or thirties in good health.

A single count supports this clonotype. V and J are TRBV20-1 and TRBJ2-7; TRBD2 matches 14 bases. Germline loops: CDR1 DFQATT, CDR2 SNEGSKA (reference sequence). This CDR3 is built from 17 residues. The junction had 15 bases not matched to a gene; V was cut back by 8 bases and J by 3 bases. CDR3 coding DNA: TGCAGTTCCGGGACACCGGGACTAGCGGGAGTTAACTACGAGCAGTACTTC. Translation gives CSSGTPGLAGVNYEQYF.

This clonotype was picked up a small number of times. This sequence joins TRBV27 and TRBJ2-3; weak D call: TRBD2 (5 bases). The CDR3 is 15 residues long. Germline V gene sequence: CDR1 MNHEY, CDR2 SMNVEV (reference sequence). V was cut by 3 bases and J by 6 bases, with 16 bases left in between. The CDR3 loop reads CASSFADWRSDTQYF. CDR3 DNA: TGTGCCAGCAGTTTCGCGGACTGGAGGTCGGATACGCAGTATTTT.

The rearrangement uses TRBV20-1 and TRBJ2-4; TRBD2 aligns across 10 bases. The V and J ends lost 6 bases and 13 bases, in that order; junction bases with no gene match: 18. Per the germline V gene, CDR1 is DFQATT and CDR2 is SNEGSKA (reference sequence). The CDR3 is 15 residues long. CDR3 loop: CSAELAGRLIHGQYF. The DNA of the CDR3 is TGCAGTGCGGAACTAGCGGGAAGATTAATACACGGGCAGTACTTC.

Only a few counts were recorded for this clonotype. The chain uses TRBV20-1 and TRBJ2-7, with 9 nucleotides matching TRBD1. The CDR3 loop spans 15 amino acids. The germline V gene has CDR1 DFQATT and CDR2 SNEGSKA (reference sequence). V lost 1 base, J lost 1 base, and 5 bases stayed unmatched. The CDR3 loop is CSARGDREGSYEQYF. CDR3 bases: TGCAGTGCTAGAGGGGACAGGGAAGGATCCTACGAGCAGTACTTC.

The rearrangement uses TRBV28 and TRBJ2-7; the D gene is possibly TRBD1 (6 bases). The CDR3 is made up of 13 amino acids. The germline gives CDR1 MDHEN, CDR2 SYDVKM. The V gene lost 7 bases and the J gene lost 2 bases, with 12 bases spanning the gap. This chain's CDR3 is CASTGVPTYEQYF. The CDR3 bases are TGTGCCAGCACAGGGGTACCCACCTACGAGCAGTACTTC.